The T cell receptor (beta chain) under discussion was sequenced for a study of low-dose radiotherapy and immunotherapy resistance in tumors. Study background: Doses delivered to Cohort 2 were 1 Gy per fraction every two weeks, amounting to 13 Gy over 26 weeks. Dosing of intravenous cyclophosphamide at 200 mg/m2 occurred every two weeks and took place one day prior to radiation and immunotherapy.

The length of the CDR3 is 15 residues. The germline gives CDR1 MNHEY, CDR2 SMNVEV (reference sequence). Trimming at V came to 6 bases and at J to 4 bases, leaving 8 bases not matched to a gene. TRAV- and TRBV-specific primers primed first-strand cDNA, covering alpha and beta chains. A roughly 20-cycle PCR with a constant-region primer and V-primer adapter amplified TCRs. TCRdb fed the reads into MiXCR, producing one record per CDR3 protein. In the table there are more than 9,500 distinct CDR3 sequences, less than 50% of which are singletons. Tumors of eligible patients were advanced, solid and lacking tumor-infiltrating lymphocytes.

The gene calls are TRBV27 and TRBJ2-3; 9 bases are a match to TRBD1. This clonotype originated in a human donor with advanced metastatic prostate, ovarian, gallbladder or colorectal cancer (not recorded which). This table probably holds off-target reads from a library built for another chain. CDR3 loop: CASSIGQGRADTQYF. The CDR3 nucleotides read TGTGCCAGCAGCATAGGACAGGGGAGGGCAGATACGCAGTATTTT.